This T cell receptor (beta chain) comes out of a study of blood T cell repertoires in COVID-19. Overall study context: Researchers got acute and convalescent COVID-19 samples from the United States, Italy and Spain. Nucleic acid was either cDNA or gDNA, and it came from T cells, B-cell-depleted T cells, or PBMCs.

Per the study methods: Researchers report that nucleated cell counts were estimated from reference gene primer amplification. Clones were sequenced by immunoSEQ multiplex PCR, and TCRdb holds only the in-frame ones, with some missing. The DNA gave D and trimming, while V, J and clone size come from that table. The profile shows some 170,000 clones, about nine tenths of them singletons. Trimming cost V 11 bases and J 0 bases; bases outside gene matches: 14. Germline assignment: CDR1 SNHLY and CDR2 FYNNEI. The CDR3 extends over 16 amino acids. The gene calls are TRBV2 and TRBJ2-3, with 7 bases lining up with TRBD1. This sequence was found in a woman aged 55-75 years who had recovered from COVID-19. The sequenced material came from peripheral blood. The CDR3: CAGTGDLIASTDTQYF. The CDR3 DNA reads as TGTGCCGGAACAGGGGACCTAATCGCTAGCACAGATACGCAGTATTTT.